This T cell receptor beta chain was documented in a study of T cell responses to AZD1222 COVID-19 vaccine. Whole-study results and caveats: Seropositive status at baseline applied to only 5 to 7 AZD1222 recipients. Spike was spanned by vaccine-associated CD4 TCRs, which were dominant at 160-218 and 743-854.

Germline values: CDR1 LGHNT, CDR2 FRNRAP. The length of the CDR3 is 14 residues. V lost 9 bases and J lost 1; bases outside the gene matches: 4. On this clone itself: The target antigen is unknown.

Profiling relied on immunoSEQ multiplex PCR, and the TCRdb table lists in-frame clones only, not all of them. The table lists around 110,000 clones, roughly 90% of them singletons. The sequence derives from an adult in good health. The sequences come from peripheral blood, collected on day 0 of AZD1222 vaccination. V gene TRBV12-5 combines with J gene TRBJ2-2; 8 bases are a match to TRBD2. Here the CDR3 DNA reads TGTGCTAGCACAAGCGGGGGGAACACCGGGGAGCTGTTTTTT. It encodes CASTSGGNTGELFF.